This record looks at one T cell receptor beta chain sequence and its context. Its specific antigen is unknown. Qualities for individual bases were not recorded, and no much larger clone is one base off. The immunoSEQ Assay, a bias-controlled multiplex PCR, was used to amplify TCRbeta CDR3 regions from genomic DNA. As for the original processing: Within the assay, amplification of reference gene primers was used to estimate how many nucleated cells each sample contained. To quantify the absolute abundance of each unique TCRbeta CDR3 rearrangement, sequence reads were collapsed and filtered. For each sample, productive Simpson clonality was calculated as the square root of Simpson's diversity index across productive rearrangements. Drawn from immuneACCESS, this table holds only the in-frame rearrangements with V and J called that TCRdb kept. Clones are partly lost; checked studies trace under half to an unresolved V gene and leave the rest unexplained. V, J and clone size reflect that table, while D and trimming were determined from the DNA. This sample holds about 58,000 clones; around 83% were observed only once. The ten top clones hold roughly 10% of the sample.

This specimen belongs to a study of blood T cell repertoires in COVID-19 (dated by TCRdb to the early 2020s). Study-level background: Collaborator samples came from the United States, Italy and Spain and covered acute and convalescent phases of COVID-19. HLA class I and class II types, where available, came from metadata supplied by the sample provider rather than from assay-based typing. The material from the prospective study consisted of cDNA or gDNA derived from T cells, B-cell-depleted T cells, or PBMCs. A freely available public database, intended as a resource for researchers studying the immune response to SARS-CoV-2, is where the repertoires were released. The sample metadata nearly always contained a de-identified subject ID, COVID-19 status, age in years and sex. Deeply sampled blood TCRbeta repertoires from subjects exposed to, actively infected with, or recovered from COVID-19 were included in the dataset. The samples were drawn from the first 160 participants of the ongoing ImmuneRACE study and from more than 1,000 subjects provided by 6 global collaborators. Results and caveats for the whole study, not just this receptor: The amount of clinical and demographic metadata varied by source and participant and was provided uncurated.

One collaborating source in Seattle enrolled patients during active infection and followed them longitudinally through the course of disease. Each collaborating institution followed its own protocols to collect whole blood in K2EDTA tubes. For TCRbeta analysis, collaborators shipped samples in one of three forms: frozen whole blood, isolated PBMCs, or DNA extracted from either of those sample types. The cysteine opens and the phenylalanine closes a CDR3 of 11 amino acids. Here the CDR3 DNA is all that survives: 33 bases in frame from base 1. V and J lose 7 bases and 3 bases, and a span of 8 bases separates them. The germline V gene encodes CDR1 SGHKS and CDR2 YYEKEE (reference sequence).

The origin of this receptor is a man aged 45 to 65 with COVID-19, enrolled during active disease. The sequenced sample consisted of peripheral blood. The rearrangement combines TRBV5-5 with TRBJ2-7; a weak D assignment points to TRBD1 (6 bases agree). The DNA reads as follows: TGTGCCAGCCGGGACATCTACGAGCAGTACTTC. This translates into CASRDIYEQYF.